This TCR beta chain derives from a study of T cell responses to AZD1222 COVID-19 vaccine. Study-level findings and limits: Vaccination with two AZD1222 doses was followed by a rise in Spike-specific TCR breadth and depth. Regions 160-218 and 743-854 dominated among vaccine-associated CD4 TCRs spanning spike. Baseline testing showed seropositivity in only five to seven AZD1222 recipients.

Germline-derived CDR1 and CDR2 are LNHDA and SQIVND (reference sequence). The CDR3 has 16 residues. Trimming shortened V by 3 bases and J by 5 bases, and 17 bases separated the two germline ends. Only in-frame clones appear in the TCRdb table, and some are missing; sequencing was by immunoSEQ multiplex PCR. Among roughly 120,000 clones listed, approximately 88% were seen once. A note on this clone: Its antigen remains unidentified.

The sample was peripheral blood, taken on day 0 of AZD1222 vaccination. The sequence was collected from an adult in good health. V is TRBV19 and J is TRBJ1-5; the D gene is possibly TRBD1 (6 bases). The CDR3 DNA reads TGTGCCAGTAGTATCCCCAGGGTTGGGGGCGATCAGCCCCAGCATTTT. This codes for CASSIPRVGGDQPQHF.